This T cell receptor beta chain was documented in a study of Ad26.COV2.S vaccination and SARS-CoV-2 variants (dated by TCRdb to the early 2020s). About the full investigation: Vaccine-arm donors were drawn from COV1001, a multicentre, randomized, double-blind, placebo-controlled phase I-IIa trial of Ad26.COV2.S in healthy adults. Trial participants were randomized into five groups of five: low-dose or high-dose Ad26.COV2.S given once or twice, or placebo on both occasions. Investigators remained blinded to trial group allocation during experiments and outcome assessment. The specificity and breadth of SARS-CoV-2-reactive T cell receptors after Ad26.COV2.S vaccination were assessed by TCRbeta repertoire sequencing. A total of approximately 30 samples were included in the TCR-sequenced set, comprising around 19 Ad26.COV2.S vaccine recipients, 5 placebo recipients and 8 SARS-CoV-2 convalescent individuals. Ad26.COV2.S was given intramuscularly at 5x10^10 or 1x10^11 viral particles, as a single shot or as two shots 56 days apart.

The immunoSEQ Assay was used to sequence TCRbeta CDR3 regions. After extraction, genomic DNA underwent amplification by bias-controlled multiplex PCR, followed by high-throughput sequencing. Per the authors' processing: To quantify the absolute abundance of every unique TCRbeta CDR3 region, sequences were collapsed and filtered. T cell fraction was estimated by normalizing TCRbeta template counts to usable DNA, with usable DNA measured through amplification of reference genes found in all nucleated cells. Repertoire TCRs were annotated as SARS-CoV-2-specific when V gene, CDR3 amino acid sequence and J gene were exactly matched to a known reactive TCR set. MIRA supplied the reference SARS-CoV-2 TCR set, which was filtered for enrichment in COVID-19-positive ImmuneCODE repertoires so that public or cross-reactive TCRs were removed. Using the MIRA antigens, annotated TCRs were further analysed by specific ORF or by position within an ORF. Breadth was defined as the number of annotated unique rearrangements divided by the total number of unique productive rearrangements, and depth was defined as the summed frequency of the annotated unique rearrangements. Two-sided Wilcoxon rank-sum tests were applied when comparing TCR breadth between groups. Drawn from immuneACCESS, this table holds only the in-frame rearrangements with V and J called that TCRdb kept. Clones are partly lost; checked studies trace under half to an unresolved V gene and leave the rest unexplained. The V and J calls and clone size were taken over from that table, and D and trimming were inferred from the DNA. This sample gives roughly 380,000 clones in total; approximately 84% of them show up just once. The ten biggest clones cover approximately 3.5% of the sample.

The investigation overall reported the following: Ad26.COV2.S recipients had higher spike-specific TCR breadth than placebo recipients (P = 0.0014). After vaccination, substantial breadth of spike-specific CD8+ and CD4+ T cell responses was reported. It was noted by the authors that total T cell responses may have been underestimated by the TCR breadth and depth analyses. The study lacked the statistical power to compare responses across vaccine doses or regimens. Vaccine and placebo recipients had similar non-spike TCR breadth, a finding consistent with the vaccine containing only spike.

The treatment or condition label, as the study defines it: some 20 received Ad26.COV2.S at low or high dose, single or two shots; about 5 received placebo; per-sample allocation not given. For vaccine and placebo recipients, the sequenced repertoires came from samples collected on day 63 after the first injection. Between 29 July and 7 August 2020, Cohort 1b enrolled about 27 adults aged 18-55 years at one site in Boston, USA. As a vaccine, Ad26.COV2.S was a replication-incompetent adenovirus type 26 vector that expressed a prefusion-stabilized SARS-CoV-2 spike protein derived from the original Wuhan strain. Counted from cysteine to phenylalanine, this CDR3 has 16 amino acids. Only the CDR3 region is kept as DNA, spanning 48 bases read in frame from base 1. CDR1 and CDR2 are read off the germline V gene as SGHAT and FQNNGV. Trimming takes 0 bases from V and 0 bases from J, and the germline ends sit 9 bases apart.

To note about this clone: The specificity of this receptor is unknown. Base qualities were left out, and no much larger clone turns up one base away.

This specimen consisted of peripheral blood, obtained in a trial of Ad26.COV2.S vaccine versus placebo. The chain uses TRBV11-2 and TRBJ2-1; the D segment cannot be called with confidence. The sequence came from a person aged 18-60 years who received the Ad26.COV2.S COVID-19 vaccine or a placebo. The CDR3 protein is CASSLDSGYSYNEQFF. The DNA is TGTGCCAGCAGCTTAGACTCGGGTTACTCCTACAATGAGCAGTTCTTC.